These 16 T cell receptor beta chains were all obtained from the same sample, sequenced in a study of blood T cell repertoires in COVID-19. TCRdb's copy holds only in-frame clones and misses some; the assay was immunoSEQ multiplex PCR. The table includes roughly 280,000 clones, 86% detected once. Sequencing was performed on peripheral blood. The source of these receptors is a man aged 40-50 years with active or convalescent COVID-19.

CDR3 DNA sequence: TGTGCCAGCTCACCAGGGGACTCGGTCGAGGGCTACACCTTC. It yields the protein CASSPGDSVEGYTF. J is TRBJ1-2 and V is TRBV18, with D perhaps TRBD1 (5 bases). The V end lost 2 bases, the J end lost 8 bases, and 15 bases lay between the germline ends. The germline gives CDR1 KGHSH, CDR2 LQKENI. This CDR3 has 14 amino acids.

J is TRBJ2-1 and V is TRBV11-2; no firm D call. The germline CDR1 and CDR2 sequences are SGHAT and FQNNGV. The CDR3 loop spans 15 amino acids. V was cut by 2 bases and J by 2 bases, with 10 bases left in between. The CDR3 bases are TGTGCCAGCAGCTTATCTCTAGGCACCTACAATGAGCAGTTCTTC. Its protein product is CASSLSLGTYNEQFF. Looking up the rest from reference TRBV11-2 and TRBJ2-1 gives the full variable domain: EAGVAQSPRYKIIEKRQSVAFWCNPISGHATLYWYQQILGQGPKLLIQFQNNGVVDDSQLPKDRFSAERLKGVDSTLKIQPAKLEDSAVYLCASSLSLGTYNEQFFGPGTRLTVL.

The genes are TRBV11-2 and TRBJ1-6; TRBD1 matches at 8 bases. Trimming cost V 1 base and J 10 bases; bases outside gene matches: 9. Looked up from germline, CDR1 is SGHAT and CDR2 is FQNNGV. This CDR3 is 16 amino acids long. This CDR3 is CASSLVGSGGDSPLHF. CDR3 DNA sequence: TGTGCCAGCAGCTTAGTGGGGTCAGGGGGCGACTCACCCCTCCACTTT.

V gene TRBV25-1 combines with J gene TRBJ2-1; possible D gene TRBD2, 6 bases. The germline V gene encodes CDR1 MGHDK and CDR2 SYGVNS. The CDR3 has 15 amino acids. The germline V and J ends were trimmed by 3 bases and 2 bases, with 11 bases remaining between them. In DNA, the CDR3 is TGTGCCAGCAGTGATCTTAGCGGTGCCTACAATGAGCAGTTCTTC. This encodes CASSDLSGAYNEQFF.

The chain carries TRBV5-1 and TRBJ1-2; weak D call: TRBD1 (6 bases). The V end lost 4 bases, the J end lost 8 bases, and 24 bases lay between the germline ends. Germline V gene sequence: CDR1 SGHRS, CDR2 YFSETQ. This CDR3 is built from 16 residues. The CDR3 nucleotides read TGCGCCAGCAGCCCGGCTGGGGGCGGGTTAGAAGGCGGCTACACCTTC. Translated: CASSPAGGGLEGGYTF.

The V call is TRBV5-1, the J call TRBJ2-7; 8 nucleotides line up with TRBD1. CDR3 length: 13 amino acids. With 4 bases clipped from V and 6 bases from J, the junction kept 6 bases outside the gene matches. Germline V CDR1 and CDR2: SGHRS, YFSETQ. CDR3 amino acids: CASSRTGQIEQYF. The CDR3 DNA is TGCGCCAGCAGCCGGACAGGGCAAATCGAGCAGTACTTC.

The rearrangement uses TRBV5-1 and TRBJ1-5, with TRBD1 matching over 9 bases. Losses at the gene ends were 3 bases for V and 3 bases for J; bases not matched to a gene: 1. From germline, CDR1 is SGHRS and CDR2 YFSETQ. This CDR3 is built from 14 residues. The CDR3 spells CASSWTGDNQPQHF. CDR3 coding DNA: TGCGCCAGCAGCTGGACAGGGGACAATCAGCCCCAGCATTTT.

V gene TRBV3-1 (or the pseudogene TRBV3-2) combines with J gene TRBJ1-2; perhaps TRBD1 as D (6 bases). Germline values: CDR1 LGHDT, CDR2 YNNKEL (reference sequence). Trimming removed 1 base at V and 6 bases at J, with 12 bases between. This CDR3 has 14 residues. CDR3 in DNA: TGTGCCAGCAGCCAAGGGAGGAACAGGGATGGCTACACCTTC. Protein product: CASSQGRNRDGYTF.

The CDR3 DNA reads TGCGCCAGCAGCACTGGGGGCCTGGATTCACCCCTCCACTTT. It translates to CASSTGGLDSPLHF. V is TRBV5-1 and J is TRBJ1-6; D is possibly TRBD1 (6 bases). This CDR3 comprises 14 residues. The germline V and J ends were trimmed by 4 bases and 8 bases, with 13 bases remaining between them. Germline CDR1 reads SGHRS; CDR2 reads YFSETQ.

This sequence joins TRBV18 and TRBJ1-1, with 8 bases aligning to TRBD1. The CDR3 consists of 13 residues. Germline assignment: CDR1 KGHSH and CDR2 LQKENI. With 3 bases clipped from V and 4 bases from J, the junction kept 1 base outside the gene matches. The CDR3 spells CASSPDRGTEAFF. The CDR3 nucleotides read TGTGCCAGCTCACCTGACAGGGGCACTGAAGCTTTCTTT.

The chain recombines TRBV9 with TRBJ1-6, with no clear D. There are 15 residues in the CDR3. The ends were cut back, 0 bases at V and 6 bases at J, with 10 bases in the middle. Germline V gives CDR1 SGDLS, CDR2 YYNGEE. The CDR3 nucleotides read TGTGCCAGCAGCGTAGGGAGAGTGGCTAATTCACCCCTCCACTTT. It specifies CASSVGRVANSPLHF.

The chain uses TRBV24-1 and TRBJ1-4, with 8 bases matching TRBD1. The CDR3 extends over 14 amino acids. The germline CDR1 and CDR2 sequences are KGHDR and SFDVKD. V dropped 3 bases and J dropped 7; count of bases not matched to a gene: 3. CDR3 region: CATSDGTGFEKLFF. As DNA, the CDR3 is TGTGCCACCAGTGATGGGACAGGTTTTGAAAAACTGTTTTTT.

This clone was counted only a few times. The chain carries TRBV9 and TRBJ2-1; 10 bases are shared with TRBD2. CDR3 length: 14 amino acids. Germline-derived CDR1 and CDR2 are SGDLS and YYNGEE. Trimming cost V 3 bases and J 7 bases; bases outside gene matches: 4. CDR3 residues: CASSDGTSDNEQFF. CDR3 nucleotides: TGTGCCAGCAGCGACGGGACTAGCGATAATGAGCAGTTCTTC.

The genes are TRBV7-9 and TRBJ2-7; 7 bases agree with TRBD1. Germline CDR1 SEHNR, CDR2 FQNEAQ (reference sequence). V was clipped by 0 bases and J by 6 bases; unmatched bases: 5. The CDR3 is 14 amino acids. The CDR3 DNA follows: TGTGCCAGCAGCTTAGCAGGGGGCTCTCCCGAGCAGTACTTC. Translated: CASSLAGGSPEQYF.

The chain links TRBV12-5 to TRBJ1-4; D gene uncertain. The CDR3 sequence is 12 residues long. V was trimmed by 2 bases and J by 7 bases, leaving 5 bases between them. Germline CDR1 LGHNT, CDR2 FRNRAP. The CDR3 DNA follows: TGTGCTAGTGGTTTGAGAGGTGAAAAACTGTTTTTT. It yields the protein CASGLRGEKLFF.

The genes are TRBV28 and TRBJ1-5; the D is unclear. The V gene lost 7 bases and the J gene lost 0 bases, with 10 bases spanning the gap. Germline assignment: CDR1 MDHEN and CDR2 SYDVKM. The CDR3 spans 14 residues. The chain's CDR3 is CASNIHLSNQPQHF. Here the CDR3 DNA reads TGTGCCAGCAACATACACCTTAGCAATCAGCCCCAGCATTTT.